Sequencing of this T cell receptor beta chain was carried out in a study of blood T cell repertoires in COVID-19. Across the study: The United States, Italy and Spain supplied acute and convalescent COVID-19 samples. The cDNA or gDNA used as material had been derived from T cells, B-cell-depleted T cells, or PBMCs.

How the authors handled the data: Estimation of nucleated cell counts relied on the amplification of reference gene primers. Profiled with immunoSEQ multiplex PCR; TCRdb holds only in-frame clones, not every one. D and trimming come from the DNA, and the V and J calls and clone size come from that table. This sample has roughly 160,000 clones, with 82% found just once. V dropped 2 bases and J dropped 6 bases, with 11 bases sitting between them. The CDR3 runs to 15 residues. Germline V gene lookup returns CDR1 SGHDN and CDR2 FVKESK. Cohorts were determined from participant-reported clinical history. The sequenced sample consisted of PBMCs or T cells enriched from blood (not recorded which). The rearrangement uses TRBV14 and TRBJ1-6, with unresolved D. The clonotype was recovered from a man between 60 and 75 years old who had recovered from COVID-19. Here the CDR3 DNA reads TGTGCCAGCAGCCAACGCGCGGGATCTAATTCACCCCTCCACTTT. Its protein is CASSQRAGSNSPLHF.